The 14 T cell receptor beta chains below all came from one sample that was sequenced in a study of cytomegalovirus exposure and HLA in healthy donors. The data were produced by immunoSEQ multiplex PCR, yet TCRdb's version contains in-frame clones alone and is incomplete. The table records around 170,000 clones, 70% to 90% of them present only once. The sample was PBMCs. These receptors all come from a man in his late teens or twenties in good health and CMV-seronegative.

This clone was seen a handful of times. The DNA for the CDR3 is TGTGCCAGCTCCACTGCGAACACTGAAGCTTTCTTT. This sequence encodes CASSTANTEAFF. The chain has TRBV2 and TRBJ1-1, with D unresolved. This CDR3 has 12 amino acids. Trimming removed 8 bases from V and 1 base from J, with 8 bases in between. From germline, CDR1 is SNHLY and CDR2 FYNNEI.

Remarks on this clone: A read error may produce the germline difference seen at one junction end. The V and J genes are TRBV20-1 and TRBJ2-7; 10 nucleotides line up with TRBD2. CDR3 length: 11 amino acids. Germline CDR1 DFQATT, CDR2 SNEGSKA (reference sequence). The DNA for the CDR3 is TGCAGTGCTAGGGCTAGCGGGAGTCTATCATTC. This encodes CSARASGSLSF.

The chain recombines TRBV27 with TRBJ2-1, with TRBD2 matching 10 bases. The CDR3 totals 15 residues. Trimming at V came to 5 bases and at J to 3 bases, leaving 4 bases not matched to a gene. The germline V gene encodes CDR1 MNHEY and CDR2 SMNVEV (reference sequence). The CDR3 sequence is CASSRWTSGYNEQFF. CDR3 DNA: TGTGCCAGCAGTCGTTGGACTAGCGGCTACAATGAGCAGTTCTTC.

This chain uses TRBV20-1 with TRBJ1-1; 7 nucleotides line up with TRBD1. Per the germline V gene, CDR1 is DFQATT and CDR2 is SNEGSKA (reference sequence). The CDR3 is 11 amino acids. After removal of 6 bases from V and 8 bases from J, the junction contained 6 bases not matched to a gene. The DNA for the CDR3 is TGCAGTGCCACGGACAGGCCGGAAGCTTTCTTT. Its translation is CSATDRPEAFF.

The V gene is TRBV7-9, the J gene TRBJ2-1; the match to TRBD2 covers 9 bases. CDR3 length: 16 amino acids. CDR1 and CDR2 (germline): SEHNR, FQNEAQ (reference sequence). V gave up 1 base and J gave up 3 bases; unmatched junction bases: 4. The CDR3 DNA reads TGTGCCAGCAGCTTAGGGACTAGCGCAGTCTACAATGAGCAGTTCTTC. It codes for CASSLGTSAVYNEQFF.

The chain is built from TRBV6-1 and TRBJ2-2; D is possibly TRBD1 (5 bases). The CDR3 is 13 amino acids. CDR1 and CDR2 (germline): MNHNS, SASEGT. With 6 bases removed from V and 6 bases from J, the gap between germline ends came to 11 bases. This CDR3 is CASSTGLAGELFF. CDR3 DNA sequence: TGTGCCAGCAGCACAGGATTAGCCGGGGAGCTGTTTTTT.

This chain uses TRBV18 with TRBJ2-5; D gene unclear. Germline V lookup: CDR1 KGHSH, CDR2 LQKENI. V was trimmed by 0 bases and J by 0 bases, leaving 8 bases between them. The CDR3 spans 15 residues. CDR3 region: CASSPPGRYQETQYF. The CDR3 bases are TGTGCCAGCTCACCACCGGGCCGGTACCAAGAGACCCAGTACTTC.

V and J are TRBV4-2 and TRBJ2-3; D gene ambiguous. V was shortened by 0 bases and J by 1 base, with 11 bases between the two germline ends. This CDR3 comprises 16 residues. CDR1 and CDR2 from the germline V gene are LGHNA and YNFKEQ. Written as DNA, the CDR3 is TGTGCCAGCAGCCAAGAGGAGCGCACTCGCACAGATACGCAGTATTTT. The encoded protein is CASSQEERTRTDTQYF.

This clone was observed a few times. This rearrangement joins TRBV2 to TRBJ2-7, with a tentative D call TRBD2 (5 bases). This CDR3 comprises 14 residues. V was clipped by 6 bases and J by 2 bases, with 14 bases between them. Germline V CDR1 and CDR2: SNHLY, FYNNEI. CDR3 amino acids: CASSATGRPYEQYF. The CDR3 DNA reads TGTGCCAGCAGCGCTACGGGGAGACCCTACGAGCAGTACTTC.

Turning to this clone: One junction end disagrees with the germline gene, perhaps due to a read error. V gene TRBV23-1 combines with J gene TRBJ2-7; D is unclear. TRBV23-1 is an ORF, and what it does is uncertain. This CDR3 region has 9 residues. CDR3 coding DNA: TGCGCCAGCAGTCCACGGGTTGGCTTC. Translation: CASSPRVGF.

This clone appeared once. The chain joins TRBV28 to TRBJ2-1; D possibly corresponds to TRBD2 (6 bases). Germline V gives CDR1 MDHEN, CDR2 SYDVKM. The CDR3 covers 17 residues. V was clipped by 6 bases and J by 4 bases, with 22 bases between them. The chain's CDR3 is CASSHLGIGGAYNEQFF. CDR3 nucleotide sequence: TGTGCCAGCAGCCACCTAGGGATCGGGGGAGCGTACAATGAGCAGTTCTTC.

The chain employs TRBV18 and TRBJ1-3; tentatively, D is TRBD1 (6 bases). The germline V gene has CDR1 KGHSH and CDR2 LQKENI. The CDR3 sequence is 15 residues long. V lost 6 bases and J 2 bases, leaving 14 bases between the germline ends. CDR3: CASSVLQGTGNTIYF. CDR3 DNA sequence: TGTGCCAGCTCCGTGCTACAGGGAACTGGAAACACCATATATTTT.

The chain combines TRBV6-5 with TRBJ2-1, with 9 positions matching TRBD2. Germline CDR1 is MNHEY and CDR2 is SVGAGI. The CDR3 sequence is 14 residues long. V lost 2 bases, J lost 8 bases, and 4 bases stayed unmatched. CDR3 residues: CASSYTAGGDEQFF. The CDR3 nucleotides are TGTGCCAGCAGTTACACAGCGGGGGGAGATGAGCAGTTCTTC.

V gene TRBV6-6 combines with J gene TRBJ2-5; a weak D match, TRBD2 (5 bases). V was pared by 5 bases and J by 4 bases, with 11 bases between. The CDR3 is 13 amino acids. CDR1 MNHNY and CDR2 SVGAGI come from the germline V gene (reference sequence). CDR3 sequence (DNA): TGTGCCAGCAGTGAGTACGGAGGAGAGACCCAGTACTTC. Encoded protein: CASSEYGGETQYF.